A single sample is the source of the 13 T cell receptor beta chains below, sequenced in a study of T cells in Graves' hyperthyroidism and ophthalmopathy. RNA transcripts gave rise to amplified TCR beta CDR3 regions. The HTBI primer set served for first-round RT-PCR of the TCR CDR3. MiXCR, applied by TCRdb to the multiplex PCR reads, yields one record per CDR3 protein. In the table there are roughly 350,000 distinct CDR3 sequences, roughly 15% of which are singletons. The specimen sequenced was blood. All receptors derive from a woman aged 25 to 39 with Graves' ophthalmopathy.

This clonotype was observed many times. J is TRBJ1-1 and V is TRBV30; no clear D. Germline CDR1 and CDR2: GTSNPN and SVGIG (reference sequence). The V end lost 3 bases, the J end lost 4 bases, and 9 bases lay between the germline ends. This CDR3 has 12 residues. CDR3 in DNA: TGTGCCTGGAGCCACGGGATCACTGAAGCTTTCTTT. Its protein is CAWSHGITEAFF.

V usage is TRBV12-3 or TRBV12-4 and J usage is TRBJ2-3, with 10 bases aligning to TRBD2. Trimming removed 2 bases from V and 0 bases from J; junction bases left unmatched: 11. This CDR3 comprises 19 residues. The CDR3 DNA is TGTGCCAGCAGTTTACATAATTTAGCGGGGGGAATGAGCACAGATACGCAGTATTTT. The encoded protein is CASSLHNLAGGMSTDTQYF.

This clonotype showed up many times. The chain employs TRBV7-3 and TRBJ1-2, with a tentative D call TRBD1 (6 bases). Trimming cost V 5 bases and J 4 bases, with 11 bases left between them. The CDR3 is made up of 13 amino acids. From germline, CDR1 is SGHTA and CDR2 FQGTGA. CDR3 DNA: TGTGCCAGCAGCCCGGGACACCCCTATGGCTACACCTTC. It encodes CASSPGHPYGYTF.

This clonotype was seen ten or more times. The chain is built from TRBV6-2 or TRBV6-3 and TRBJ2-5; D may be TRBD2 (5 bases). The germline V and J ends were trimmed by 8 bases and 4 bases, with 14 bases remaining between them. This CDR3 spans 13 amino acids. Germline V gene sequence: CDR1 MNHEY, CDR2 SVGEGT. The CDR3 here is CASQEGGGETQYF. DNA of the CDR3: TGTGCCAGCCAAGAGGGCGGTGGAGAGACCCAGTACTTC.

The table lists this clonotype with a few counts. The chain recombines TRBV24-1 with TRBJ2-5; TRBD2 aligns across 12 bases. V dropped 4 bases and J dropped 6; count of bases not matched to a gene: 8. Germline CDR1 KGHDR, CDR2 SFDVKD. This CDR3 contains 16 residues. The CDR3 is CATSDMTSGGGKTQYF. CDR3 DNA: TGTGCCACCAGTGACATGACTAGCGGGGGAGGAAAGACCCAGTACTTC.

This clonotype came up many times. The gene calls are TRBV28 and TRBJ2-1; possible D gene TRBD2, 5 bases. Trimming pared 3 bases from V and 7 bases from J, leaving 10 bases between. CDR3 length: 13 residues. CDR1 MDHEN and CDR2 SYDVKM come from the germline V gene. CDR3 loop: CASSFGIVNEQFF. The CDR3 DNA is TGTGCCAGCAGTTTCGGGATCGTAAATGAGCAGTTCTTC.

V usage is TRBV7-9 and J usage is TRBJ2-7, with TRBD2 as a possible D gene (6 bases). V was cut by 6 bases and J by 1 base, with 16 bases left in between. The CDR3 length is 15 residues. Germline assignment: CDR1 SEHNR and CDR2 FQNEAQ (reference sequence). The CDR3 DNA sequence: TGTGCCAGCAGACCCGCGGGGCCCCGGTCCTACGAGCAGTACTTC. It specifies CASRPAGPRSYEQYF.

Many counts were recorded for this clonotype. The CDR3 sequence is CAISESGTDTQYF. The CDR3, as DNA: TGTGCCATCAGTGAGTCCGGCACAGATACGCAGTATTTT. V usage is TRBV10-3 and J usage is TRBJ2-3; D is ambiguous. Per the germline V gene, CDR1 is ENHRY and CDR2 is SYGVKD. V was cut by 0 bases and J by 1 base, with 2 bases left in between. The CDR3 is made up of 13 amino acids.

The chain carries TRBV27 and TRBJ1-5, with 9 bases lining up with TRBD1. J gave up 9 bases and V 3 bases, and 6 bases lay outside the gene matches. The CDR3 length is 14 residues. The V gene's germline CDR1 is MNHEY and CDR2 SMNVEV (reference sequence). The CDR3 bases are TGTGCCAGCAGTTTCAACAGGGGACAGGGGCCCCAGCATTTT. Translated: CASSFNRGQGPQHF.

The table lists this clonotype with many counts. The gene calls are TRBV7-8 and TRBJ2-1, with TRBD1 matching over 9 bases. The CDR3 totals 15 residues. Germline-derived CDR1 and CDR2 are SGHVS and FQNEAQ. With V trimmed by 5 bases and J by 9 bases, 11 bases remained unmatched. CDR3: CASSPTGQGKAEQFF. The CDR3 bases are TGTGCCAGCAGCCCGACGGGACAGGGAAAAGCTGAGCAGTTCTTC.

In this sample, this clonotype turned up many times. This chain connects TRBV2 to TRBJ2-7, with TRBD2 identical over 7 bases. CDR3 length: 15 amino acids. CDR1 is SNHLY and CDR2 is FYNNEI in the germline V gene. V was clipped by 6 bases and J by 4 bases; unmatched bases: 12. CDR3 in amino acids: CASSGAGDGVYEQYF. Written as DNA, the CDR3 is TGTGCCAGCAGCGGGGCGGGGGACGGGGTTTACGAGCAGTACTTC.

This clonotype was observed at least ten times. This chain uses TRBV28 with TRBJ1-3, with D tentatively TRBD1 (5 bases). Germline V CDR1 and CDR2: MDHEN, SYDVKM. The CDR3 covers 15 residues. V lost 7 bases, J lost 0 bases, and 13 bases lay in between. CDR3 in amino acids: CASILDTSSGNTIYF. DNA of the CDR3: TGTGCCAGCATTCTGGACACTAGCTCTGGAAACACCATATATTTT.

This clonotype was found a few times. This chain uses TRBV27 with TRBJ2-1, with a possible D match to TRBD2 (6 bases). Germline CDR1 is MNHEY and CDR2 is SMNVEV (reference sequence). Between the trimmed V and J ends, which lost 2 bases and 4 bases, there was a span of 15 bases. The length of the CDR3 is 16 residues. The CDR3 region is CASSLEPMEGYNEQFF. CDR3 sequence (DNA): TGTGCCAGCAGTTTAGAACCTATGGAGGGGTACAATGAGCAGTTCTTC.